This passage covers 23 T cell receptor beta chains from one sample sequenced in a study of tumor-infiltrating lymphocytes in primary liver carcinoma. A primer in the constant region served to generate TCR beta cDNA from roughly 450 ng of total RNA. The TCR beta library was amplified through three nested multiplex PCR rounds in a modified ARM-PCR procedure. TRBV1-TRBV30 forward primers and a C-beta reverse primer were used in the first two PCR rounds, which each ran for about 9 cycles. TCRdb recomputed calls from the multiplex PCR reads with MiXCR, one row per CDR3 protein. The sample yields more than 40,000 distinct CDR3 sequences, 60% to 85% seen once. Total RNA and DNA came together from roughly 20-30 mg of bulk tissue without cell sorting. The sample taken for sequencing was liver tumor tissue from sampling region 5. Subset here: tumor region T5, tumor centre. The receptors derive from a man aged 35-49 years with primary liver carcinoma and hepatitis B virus infection.

The V gene is TRBV6-1, the J gene TRBJ1-2, with 8 bases aligning to TRBD1. The CDR3 has 14 amino acids. Losses at the gene ends were 11 bases for V and 3 bases for J; bases not matched to a gene: 11. CDR1 is MNHNS and CDR2 is SASEGT in the germline V gene. The CDR3 region is CAAITTGVDYGYTF. For the CDR3, the DNA is TGTGCCGCTATCACGACAGGGGTGGACTATGGCTACACCTTC.

In its sample, this clonotype was seen once. The CDR3 does not end in the conserved phenylalanine or tryptophan, so this is likely a read error. The CDR3 DNA follows: TGCAGCGGATTGTCAGGACAGGGGGTGGATGAGCAGTTCTTA. Translating it yields CSGLSGQGVDEQFL. This chain uses TRBV29-1 with TRBJ2-1; 10 positions agree with TRBD1. Per germline, CDR1 SQVTM and CDR2 ANQGSEA. V gave up 7 bases and J gave up 8 bases; unmatched junction bases: 11. The length of the CDR3 is 14 residues.

As concerns this clonotype: Mismatch with germline at one junction end may stem from a read error. V usage is TRBV6-5 and J usage is TRBJ2-4; D possibly uses TRBD1 or TRBD2 (5 bases each). The CDR3 covers 14 residues. Germline CDR1 MNHEY, CDR2 SVGAGI. The CDR3 region has the DNA TGTACCAGCAATCGCAGGGAGAATAAAAACATTCAGTACTTC. This translates into CTSNRRENKNIQYF.

On this clonotype: The DNA is left out, because the CDR3 cannot be placed on it with certainty; the CDR3 is given as TCRdb lists it. V and J are TRBV12-3 or TRBV12-4 and TRBJ2-2. The length of the CDR3 is 15 amino acids, counting both ends. CDR3 loop: CASSLERLGTGSCFF.

Comments on this clonotype: It may be a read error: a sequence one base away is much more abundant. This rearrangement joins TRBV28 to TRBJ1-3, with D tentatively TRBD1 (6 bases). Germline values: CDR1 MDHEN, CDR2 SYDVKM. The CDR3 spans 16 residues. The CDR3 region has the DNA TGTGCCAGCACTTTATTCCAGGGGCCCTCTGGAAACACCATATATTTT. Translation: CASTLFQGPSGNTIYF. The whole variable domain, filled in from reference TRBV28 and TRBJ1-3, reads DVKVTQSSRYLVKRTGEKVFLECVQDMDHENMFWYRQDPGLGLRLIYFSYDVKMKEKGDIPEGYSVSREKKERFSLILESASTNQTSMYLCASTLFQGPSGNTIYFGEGSWLTVV.

This clonotype qualifies as medium-sized. V is TRBV6-6 and J is TRBJ2-7, with 9 bases aligning to TRBD2. Germline V lookup: CDR1 MNHNY, CDR2 SVGAGI (reference sequence). The CDR3 has 14 residues. J was trimmed by 7 bases and V by 3 bases; bases with no gene match: 7. CDR3 in DNA: TGTGCCAGCAGTTATGCACTAGCGGGTGGTGAGCAGTACTTC. It codes for CASSYALAGGEQYF.

This clonotype appeared a single time. Germline is not matched at one junction end, which may reflect a read error. The chain combines TRBV4-2 with TRBJ2-3; 15 bases align to TRBD2. This CDR3 region has 17 residues. Germline V gene sequence: CDR1 LGHNA, CDR2 YNFKEQ. The CDR3: CVSNPGLAGGGTDTQYF. Written as DNA, the CDR3 is TGTGTCAGCAATCCGGGACTAGCGGGAGGTGGGACGGATACGCAGTATTTT.

Comment on this clonotype: Here the CDR3 omits its conserved ending phenylalanine or tryptophan, so a read error is the likely source. The CDR3 DNA follows: TGTGCTGGTGGGACTAGCGGTTACAATGAGCAGTTCATC. Encoded protein: CAGGTSGYNEQFI. This chain uses TRBV12-3 or TRBV12-4 with TRBJ2-1; TRBD2 aligns across 11 bases. The CDR3 is made up of 13 amino acids.

This clonotype is classed as medium-sized. A read error may explain this, as a much larger clone is one base away. This chain connects TRBV11-2 to TRBJ2-3; 7 bases map to TRBD1. Germline CDR1 and CDR2: SGHAT and FQNNGV. The J segment lost 4 bases and the V segment lost 3 bases, leaving 4 bases of the junction unmatched. The CDR3 contains 14 residues. The CDR3 region is CASSFRDSADTQYF. The CDR3 bases are TGTGCCAGCAGCTTTCGGGACAGCGCAGATACGCAGTATTTT.

The genes are TRBV20-1 and TRBJ2-3; D may match TRBD1 or TRBD2 (5 bases each). The germline CDR1 and CDR2 sequences are DFQATT and SNEGSKA (reference sequence). Trimming cost V 5 bases and J 0 bases, with 15 bases left between them. The CDR3 has 15 amino acids. CDR3 coding DNA: TGCAGTGCTCCCCCTCGAGGGGCTAGCACAGATACGCAGTATTTT. Translated: CSAPPRGASTDTQYF.

About this clonotype itself: Because it lacks the conserved phenylalanine or tryptophan at the end, this CDR3 is likely a read error. The chain is built from TRBV12-3 or TRBV12-4 and TRBJ2-7; the D is unclear. The CDR3 has 14 amino acids. Written as DNA, the CDR3 is TGTGCCAGCAGTGGCCCCCTACGGCCCTACGAACAGTACCTC. Its translation: CASSGPLRPYEQYL.

As to this clonotype: Being one base from a much bigger clone, this may be a read error. V usage is TRBV7-9 and J usage is TRBJ2-1; D uncertain. CDR3 length equals 12 residues. Germline V CDR1 and CDR2: SEHNR, FQNEAQ (reference sequence). CDR3 bases: TGTGCCAGCAGCTTAGGTACTAATGAGCAGCTCTTC. Translated, it gives CASSLGTNEQLF.

The chain's CDR3 is CANNLVGLYEQYF. The CDR3 region has the DNA TGTGCCAACAACCTAGTGGGACTCTACGAGCAGTACTTC. The gene calls are TRBV5-6 and TRBJ2-7, with D possibly being TRBD2 (6 bases). The germline CDR1 and CDR2 sequences are SGHDT and YYEEEE. This CDR3 contains 13 residues. V was cut by 9 bases and J by 3 bases, with 16 bases left in between.

This clonotype was detected many times. The rearrangement uses TRBV28 and TRBJ2-5; tentatively, D is TRBD2 (5 bases). Between the trimmed V and J ends, which lost 2 bases and 2 bases, there was a span of 15 bases. CDR1 is MDHEN, CDR2 SYDVKM, per germline. The CDR3 loop spans 16 amino acids. The CDR3 region is CASSLLPKGAQETQYF. The CDR3 bases are TGTGCCAGCAGTTTACTGCCCAAGGGAGCTCAAGAGACCCAGTACTTC.

Points on this clonotype: Without the conserved terminal phenylalanine or tryptophan, this CDR3 likely stems from a read error. The limits of the CDR3 on the DNA are not certain, so only TCRdb's listed CDR3 is given. V is TRBV11-2 and J is TRBJ2-7; the table names TRBD2, a call not compared with the DNA. The CDR3 has 15 residues if both end residues are counted. Germline V gene lookup returns CDR1 SGHAT and CDR2 FQNNGV. The CDR3 sequence: CASSSFSREVYEQYI.

For this clonotype: One junction end does not reproduce the germline sequence, and a read error may be involved. The genes are TRBV12-3 or TRBV12-4 and TRBJ2-5, with 7 positions matching TRBD1. This CDR3 region has 13 residues. CDR3 coding DNA: TGTACCAGCAGCTGGACAGGTCAGGAGACCCAGTACTTC. The encoded protein is CTSSWTGQETQYF.

This clonotype was found many times. The CDR3 sequence: CAWSMDRVGGYTF. CDR3 nucleotides: TGTGCCTGGAGCATGGACAGGGTGGGTGGCTACACCTTC. This chain links TRBV30 with TRBJ1-2, with 8 bases lining up with TRBD1. V shed 3 bases and J 7 bases; nucleotides not matched to a gene: 7. Per the germline V gene, CDR1 is GTSNPN and CDR2 is SVGIG (reference sequence). The CDR3 consists of 13 residues.

This clonotype is judged large. The rearrangement uses TRBV11-2 and TRBJ2-3; the D call may be TRBD1 or TRBD2 (5 bases each). Trimming cost V 3 bases and J 0 bases, with 7 bases left between them. The CDR3 covers 14 residues. Per the germline V gene, CDR1 is SGHAT and CDR2 is FQNNGV. In DNA form, the CDR3 reads TGTGCCAGCAGCTTTCGGGACAGCACAGATACGCAGTATTTT. Translating gives CASSFRDSTDTQYF.

For this clonotype: At one end, the junction sequence differs from germline, possibly due to a read error. This chain joins TRBV28 and TRBJ1-4; D is unclear. From germline, CDR1 is MDHEN and CDR2 SYDVKM. The CDR3 length is 17 residues. The CDR3 DNA is TGTGCCATCAGTCAACCCACAGCGGATATCACTAATGAAAAACTGTTTTTT. Its protein is CAISQPTADITNEKLFF. Full variable domain (outside the CDR3, taken from reference TRBV28 and TRBJ1-4): DVKVTQSSRYLVKRTGEKVFLECVQDMDHENMFWYRQDPGLGLRLIYFSYDVKMKEKGDIPEGYSVSREKKERFSLILESASTNQTSMYLCAISQPTADITNEKLFFGSGTQLSVL.

In its sample, this clonotype was seen many times. The chain is built from TRBV28 and TRBJ2-5; 7 positions agree with TRBD1. CDR1 and CDR2 (germline): MDHEN, SYDVKM. Trimming removed 5 bases from V and 3 bases from J; junction bases left unmatched: 12. The CDR3 covers 16 residues. The CDR3 reads CASSVLQGSGEETQYF. The CDR3, as DNA: TGTGCCAGCAGTGTATTACAGGGGTCTGGGGAAGAGACCCAGTACTTC.

The rearrangement uses TRBV12-3 or TRBV12-4 and TRBJ2-3; D gene uncertain. The CDR3 is 13 residues long. Trimming took 5 bases from V and 5 from J, leaving 11 bases between them. The CDR3 bases are TGTGCCAGCAGTCTGATTAGAGGAGATACGCAGTATTTT. Translation: CASSLIRGDTQYF.

This clonotype was found once. The V call is TRBV10-2, the J call TRBJ2-1; D call uncertain. In germline, CDR1 is WSHSY, CDR2 SAAADI. V was shortened by 0 bases and J by 8 bases, with 14 bases between the two germline ends. CDR3 length: 15 amino acids. In DNA form, the CDR3 reads TGCGCCAGCAGTGAGTCTTCGGGTTATGCCTATGAGCAGTTCTTC. It translates to CASSESSGYAYEQFF.

The chain couples TRBV28 to TRBJ1-4; D possibly corresponds to TRBD1 (5 bases). CDR3 length: 16 residues. The germline CDR1 and CDR2 sequences are MDHEN and SYDVKM. The V end lost 4 bases, the J end lost 4 bases, and 16 bases lay between the germline ends. The chain's CDR3 is CASSSRGTIINEKLFF. The CDR3 DNA is TGTGCCAGCAGTTCCCGGGGGACGATTATTAATGAAAAACTGTTTTTT.